A selection of T cell receptor beta chains follows, all from one sample in a study of T-cell memory formation after mild COVID-19. TCRdb reanalysed the 5' RACE reads using MiXCR and keeps one entry per CDR3 protein. The top ten hold 20% to 25% of the sample, which has 350,000 to 500,000 distinct CDR3 sequences, under 20% seen once. Sequenced: PBMCs or a T cell subset sorted from them (not recorded which). Every receptor here comes from a man between 18 and 29 years old who had mild COVID-19 (a few samples of this study predate the infection). Cell type and time point are not known. Both conserved end residues are part of each CDR3. The order of the fields is D gene, J gene, clone size, V gene, CDR3 DNA, CDR3 protein. A D gene is named only where the DNA matches it firmly. Size is omitted from some rows. Given values are once, few, many or a class for expanded clones.

NA TRBJ1-5 NA TRBV10-2 TGCGCCAGCAGTGAGTCAGCAGAGCCCCAGCATTTT CASSESAEPQHF
NA TRBJ1-1 NA TRBV7-8 TGTGCCAGCAGCTTAGGAGGGGCGGGGATGAACACTGAAGCTTTCTTT CASSLGGAGMNTEAFF
NA TRBJ1-5 few TRBV12-3/TRBV12-4 TGTGCCAGCAGTTTCAGGGAGTATAGCAATCAGCCCCAGCATTTT CASSFREYSNQPQHF
TRBD1 TRBJ1-2 NA TRBV18 TGTGCCAGCTCACCCGCGACAGGGGCGACTGGCTACACCTTC CASSPATGATGYTF
TRBD2 TRBJ2-1 many TRBV7-7 TGTGCTAGCAGCGACCTTGCGGCGGGGGGGAGCAATGAGCAGTTCTTC CASSDLAAGGSNEQFF
TRBD1 TRBJ1-2 NA TRBV12-3/TRBV12-4 TGTGCCAGCAGTTTAGCTCAGGGGGCTTGGTATGGCTACACCTTC CASSLAQGAWYGYTF
NA TRBJ1-6 few TRBV7-9 TGTGCCAGCAGCTTAGCCCGGACTGTACAAGATTCACCCCTCCACTTT CASSLARTVQDSPLHF
NA TRBJ2-7 NA TRBV7-7 TGTGCCAGCAGCCCGGGGTGGGGGTCCTACGAGCAGTACTTC CASSPGWGSYEQYF
NA TRBJ2-1 few TRBV5-4 TGTGCCAGCAGTAGGGTACCTAATGAGCAGTTCTTC CASSRVPNEQFF
NA TRBJ2-5 few TRBV6-5 TGTGCCAGCAGTAGACCCGGGACAATGGAGACCCAGTACTTC CASSRPGTMETQYF
NA TRBJ1-5 NA TRBV30 TGTGCCTGGAGTTTAGGACCCCATCAGCCCCAGCATTTT CAWSLGPHQPQHF
NA TRBJ2-2 few TRBV12-3/TRBV12-4 TGTGCCAGCAGTCCACAGGGCTTCGGGGAGCTGTTTTTT CASSPQGFGELFF
NA TRBJ2-4 few TRBV5-1 TGCGCCAGCAGGTCTCCTCTGGACCCCAAAAACATTCAGTACTTC CASRSPLDPKNIQYF
TRBD2 TRBJ2-2 NA TRBV7-2 TGTGCCAGCAGCCACCGGGGACTAGCGGTGAACACCGGGGAGCTGTTTTTT CASSHRGLAVNTGELFF
NA TRBJ2-5 NA TRBV29-1 TGCAGCGCAGGACGGGTCGGGGCCACACAAGAGACCCAGTACTTC CSAGRVGATQETQYF
TRBD1 TRBJ1-2 few TRBV28 TGTGCCAGCCGCGGACAGGGGTACTATGGCTACACCTTC CASRGQGYYGYTF
TRBD2 TRBJ2-2 NA TRBV4-2 TGTGCCGCTTCTGCGGGGGCGAACACCGGGGAGCTGTTTTTT CAASAGANTGELFF
TRBD2 TRBJ2-5 few TRBV27 TGTGCCAGCAGTCGCGCTAGCGGACAAGAGACCCAGTACTTC CASSRASGQETQYF
TRBD2 TRBJ2-3 many TRBV24-1 TGTGCCACCAGTGCAGGACTAGCGGGGGGCTCCTACACAGATACGCAGTATTTT CATSAGLAGGSYTDTQYF
NA TRBJ2-3 NA TRBV29-1 TGCAGCGTTGATGGACTAAAACATCCCACAGATACGCAGTATTTT CSVDGLKHPTDTQYF
NA TRBJ1-3 NA TRBV7-2 TGTGCCAGCACCCGTGGGGACGCCTCTGGAAACACCATATATTTT CASTRGDASGNTIYF
TRBD2 TRBJ2-7 NA TRBV6-6 TGTGCCAGCAGTTACTCGATTAAATTAGCGGGGGGCCTTTACGAGCAGTACTTC CASSYSIKLAGGLYEQYF
NA TRBJ2-1 NA TRBV20-1 TGCAGTGCTCCCCCAAGCGGGCTGGGCAATGAGCAGTTCTTC CSAPPSGLGNEQFF
NA TRBJ2-3 once TRBV29-1 TGCAGCGTCAGACTCACAGATACGCAGTATTTT CSVRLTDTQYF
TRBD1 TRBJ2-7 NA TRBV24-1 TGTGCCACCAGTGGGAGGGACAGGTCCTACGAGCAGTACTTC CATSGRDRSYEQYF
NA TRBJ2-4 NA TRBV5-1 TGCGCCAGCAGCTTGACGCCGGGTTTTACAACCAAAAACATTCAGTACTTC CASSLTPGFTTKNIQYF
NA TRBJ2-1 few TRBV15 TGTGCCACCAGCAGAGCCCCCAGCTCCTACAATGAGCAGTTCTTC CATSRAPSSYNEQFF
NA TRBJ2-5 once TRBV20-1 TGCAGTGCTAGTCCAGTGGCGGAGACCCAGTACTTC CSASPVAETQYF